These 18 T cell receptor beta chains came from one sample sequenced in a study of cytotoxic CD8 clonotypes in ibrutinib-treated CLL. TCRdb's table, derived via immunoSEQ multiplex PCR, lists solely in-frame clones and lacks some. The sample contains approximately 120,000 clones, around four fifths of which appear only once. Specimen: PBMCs, collected after 24 months of ibrutinib treatment. The origin of the receptors is a human donor with chronic lymphocytic leukemia.

The rearrangement joins TRBV10-1 to TRBJ2-5; D unclear. The germline V gene encodes CDR1 WNHNN and CDR2 SYGVQD (reference sequence). The CDR3 loop spans 14 amino acids. V was trimmed by 0 bases and J by 11 bases, leaving 16 bases between them. Here the CDR3 reads CASSESPTPTPQYF. CDR3 bases: TGCGCCAGCAGTGAGTCGCCTACCCCGACGCCACAGTACTTC.

The chain is built from TRBV28 and TRBJ2-5, with 7 bases that match TRBD1. The CDR3 loop spans 15 amino acids. After removal of 3 bases from V and 5 bases from J, the junction contained 9 bases not matched to a gene. The germline V gene encodes CDR1 MDHEN and CDR2 SYDVKM. The CDR3 here is CASSLVGQTRETQYF. DNA of the CDR3: TGTGCCAGCAGTTTGGTGGGACAGACGAGGGAGACCCAGTACTTC. Variable domain in full (rest from reference TRBV28 and TRBJ2-5): DVKVTQSSRYLVKRTGEKVFLECVQDMDHENMFWYRQDPGLGLRLIYFSYDVKMKEKGDIPEGYSVSREKKERFSLILESASTNQTSMYLCASSLVGQTRETQYFGPGTRLLVL.

This chain connects TRBV14 to TRBJ2-7; unclear D gene. V was trimmed by 4 bases and J by 4 bases, leaving 5 bases between them. In germline, CDR1 is SGHDN, CDR2 FVKESK. This CDR3 is 11 amino acids long. The CDR3 DNA sequence: TGTGCCAGCAGCCCCGGATACGAGCAGTACTTC. Its protein product is CASSPGYEQYF.

The chain combines TRBV19 with TRBJ2-7, with D uncertain. V dropped 3 bases and J dropped 8 bases, with 17 bases sitting between them. This CDR3 comprises 14 residues. The V gene's germline CDR1 is LNHDA and CDR2 SQIVND (reference sequence). Written as DNA, the CDR3 is TGTGCCAGTAGTATTAGCAGGACCCCTACGAAGCAGTACTTC. Amino acids: CASSISRTPTKQYF.

Sample share makes this clone medium-sized. This chain joins TRBV7-8 and TRBJ2-3; 8 positions match TRBD2. The CDR3 runs to 17 residues. Germline CDR1 is SGHVS and CDR2 is FQNEAQ. The V segment lost 1 base and the J segment 0 bases; nucleotides outside the gene matches: 6. The CDR3 nucleotides read TGTGCCAGCAGCTTAGATATCGGCGGGGGGAGCACAGATACGCAGTATTTT. Amino acid sequence: CASSLDIGGGSTDTQYF.

The V call is TRBV5-1, the J call TRBJ2-7, with D possibly being TRBD1 (6 bases). The germline CDR1 and CDR2 sequences are SGHRS and YFSETQ. V was clipped by 4 bases and J by 2 bases, with 16 bases between them. The CDR3 extends over 15 amino acids. CDR3 protein: CASSQEQGSPYEQYF. The CDR3 nucleotides read TGCGCCAGCAGCCAAGAACAGGGTTCCCCCTACGAGCAGTACTTC.

The chain employs TRBV27 and TRBJ1-5; no clear D gene. V was trimmed by 0 bases and J by 3 bases, leaving 6 bases between them. Germline lookup yields CDR1 MNHEY and CDR2 SMNVEV (reference sequence). The CDR3 length is 14 residues. This CDR3 reads CASSLSSINQPQHF. DNA of the CDR3: TGTGCCAGCAGTTTATCGAGTATCAATCAGCCCCAGCATTTT.

The rearrangement links TRBV13 to TRBJ1-6, with D unresolved. Germline V gene data show CDR1 as PRHDT and CDR2 as FYEKMQ (reference sequence). The germline V and J ends were trimmed by 1 base and 9 bases, with 7 bases remaining between them. CDR3 size: 13 residues. The CDR3 DNA is TGTGCCAGCAGCTTAGAACGGGTTTCACCCCTCCACTTT. It yields the protein CASSLERVSPLHF.

The chain employs TRBV21-1 and TRBJ2-7; TRBD1 is the table's D call and was not checked against the DNA. TRBV21-1 is a recognized pseudogene. The CDR3 loop spans 15 amino acids. The DNA for the CDR3 is TGTGCCAGCAGCAAACCGGGACAGGGGGCTGGCGAGCAGTACTTC. This translates into CASSKPGQGAGEQYF.

This clone came up a few times. CDR3 amino acids: CASSQDVQGEQYF. DNA for the CDR3: TGTGCCAGCAGCCAAGATGTGCAGGGGGAGCAGTACTTC. The chain has TRBV4-2 and TRBJ2-7, with D perhaps matching TRBD1 (6 bases). This CDR3 has 13 amino acids. The V gene lost 0 bases and the J gene lost 7 bases, with 10 bases spanning the gap. CDR1 is LGHNA and CDR2 is YNFKEQ in the germline V gene.

The V call is TRBV7-3, the J call TRBJ2-2, with D possibly matching TRBD1 (6 bases). The CDR3 extends over 15 amino acids. The V end lost 1 base, the J end lost 1 base, and 7 bases lay between the germline ends. The germline V gene encodes CDR1 SGHTA and CDR2 FQGTGA. This CDR3 is CASSLKQGNTGELFF. CDR3 DNA: TGTGCCAGCAGCTTAAAACAGGGGAACACCGGGGAGCTGTTTTTT.

This sequence joins TRBV11-3 and TRBJ1-1; perhaps TRBD1 as D (6 bases). V lost 1 base, J lost 2 bases, and 8 bases lay in between. CDR3 length: 14 residues. CDR1 is SGHNT and CDR2 is YENEEA in the germline V gene. CDR3 nucleotide sequence: TGTGCCAGCAGCTTAGCAGGGGCCAACACTGAAGCTTTCTTT. Protein sequence: CASSLAGANTEAFF.

This clone was seen a few times. The V call is TRBV27, the J call TRBJ2-1; TRBD2 matches 8 bases. V was clipped by 2 bases and J by 3 bases; unmatched bases: 6. Germline CDR1 reads MNHEY; CDR2 reads SMNVEV (reference sequence). The CDR3 is 16 residues long. In nucleotides, the CDR3 is TGTGCCAGCAGTTTAGCTGCGGGGGGAGGCTACAATGAGCAGTTCTTC. This gives the protein CASSLAAGGGYNEQFF.

The J gene is TRBJ2-1, the V gene TRBV9; D may match TRBD1 or TRBD2 (6 bases each). The CDR3 sequence is 15 residues long. Per the germline V gene, CDR1 is SGDLS and CDR2 is YYNGEE. Trimming shortened V by 8 bases and J by 0 bases, and 15 bases separated the two germline ends. CDR3 sequence: CASRRGDSSYNEQFF. In nucleotides, the CDR3 is TGTGCCAGTCGTAGGGGGGATAGCTCCTACAATGAGCAGTTCTTC.

The table lists this clone with many counts. The chain employs TRBV10-1 and TRBJ2-2; TRBD2 matches 10 bases. Trimming removed 6 bases from V and 6 bases from J; junction bases left unmatched: 4. This CDR3 spans 14 amino acids. Germline CDR1 reads WNHNN; CDR2 reads SYGVQD (reference sequence). The CDR3 spells CASRGTSEAGELFF. CDR3 sequence (DNA): TGCGCCAGCAGAGGGACTAGCGAGGCCGGGGAGCTGTTTTTT.

This clone is labeled as medium-sized (0.01 to 0.1%). The chain combines TRBV4-3 with TRBJ1-6; possible D gene TRBD1, 5 bases. Germline values: CDR1 LGHNA, CDR2 YSLEER. The CDR3 is 14 amino acids. Trimming removed 0 bases from V and 13 bases from J, with 13 bases in between. CDR3 nucleotide sequence: TGCGCCAGCAGCCAAGATCTTGAGTGGGGGCCCCTCCACTTT. Protein: CASSQDLEWGPLHF.

The V and J genes are TRBV27 and TRBJ2-7; 13 nucleotides agree with TRBD2. V shed 4 bases, J shed 4 bases, and the junction held 7 bases outside the gene matches. This CDR3 spans 16 amino acids. Germline V gene sequence: CDR1 MNHEY, CDR2 SMNVEV (reference sequence). The CDR3 sequence: CASSSEGTSGAYEQYF. The CDR3 DNA follows: TGTGCCAGCAGTTCCGAAGGGACTAGCGGGGCGTACGAGCAGTACTTC.

This rearrangement joins TRBV6-5 to TRBJ2-1; 14 bases align to TRBD2. The V and J ends lost 4 bases and 2 bases, in that order; junction bases with no gene match: 1. Germline CDR1 is MNHEY and CDR2 is SVGAGI. This CDR3 contains 16 residues. CDR3 nucleotide sequence: TGTGCCAGCAGTTGGACTAGCGGGGGGACCTACAATGAGCAGTTCTTC. This encodes CASSWTSGGTYNEQFF.